Sequencing of this T cell receptor (beta chain) was carried out in a study of technical replicates of blood from a few donors (dated by TCRdb to the late 2010s). V loses 0 bases at its end and J loses 13 bases; junction bases beyond the gene matches: 9. The germline V gene supplies CDR1 MNHEY and CDR2 SVGAGI. From the cysteine up to the phenylalanine, the CDR3 has a length of 13 residues. The CDR3 DNA has 39 bases and is translated from base 1. Libraries were made using the immunoSEQ multiplex PCR assay. Entries here come from immuneACCESS through TCRdb and include only in-frame sequences with V and J called. Some clones fail to appear in such tables; in the studies checked, an unresolved V gene covers under half of the shortfall, and the cause of the remainder is unknown. This sample lists more than 65,000 clones; around 96% were detected once. The biggest ten clones account for 0.3% to 0.35% of the sample.

Points on this clone: The clone's antigen remains unknown. No clone much larger than this one lies a single base away; base qualities are absent.

The chain is assembled from TRBV6-5 and TRBJ2-7; TRBD2 fits 7 bases in the junction. The receptor's source is a human donor in good health. The sequenced sample consisted of T cells isolated from PBMCs. The DNA reads TGTGCCAGCAGTTACTCGATTGGGAGGGTATTATACTTC. Translation gives CASSYSIGRVLYF.